These 9 T cell receptor beta chains were all obtained from the same sample, sequenced in a study of immune characterization of retroperitoneal liposarcoma (dated by TCRdb to about 2019). The library was made by PCR. TCRdb records NextSeq 500 as the sequencer. Using fastp at Q25 and MiXCR, TCRdb reprocessed the public reads and kept productive beta chains. Rows are unified per CDR3 protein, each entry keeping the most common DNA and genes. Present in this sample are approximately 9,300 distinct CDR3 sequences, 37% of which were seen just once. The ten largest make up 10% of the sample. Sequenced input: tumor tissue. Source of these receptors: a female donor with retroperitoneal liposarcoma.

This rearrangement joins TRBV11-2 to TRBJ2-1; TRBD2 matches 7 bases. The CDR3 has 18 residues. J lost 0 bases, V lost 2 bases, and 10 bases had no gene match. Germline-derived CDR1 and CDR2 are SGHAT and FQNNGV. The CDR3 DNA sequence: TGTGCCAGCAGCTTAAGGTTAGGCGGGAGAGGCTCCTACAATGAGCAGTTCTTC. Translating gives CASSLRLGGRGSYNEQFF.

This clonotype has a single count. The V call is TRBV12-5, the J call TRBJ2-5, with D possibly matching TRBD2 (6 bases). The J call may be in error: the DNA end matches TRBJ2-1 better. This CDR3 region has 15 residues. CDR1 and CDR2 (germline): LGHNT, FRNRAP. The CDR3 spells CASGPGRGSPDEQFF. The CDR3 DNA follows: TGTGCTAGTGGTCCCGGGAGAGGGTCCCCGGATGAGCAGTTCTTC.

This clonotype is judged medium-sized. The V call is TRBV7-6, the J call TRBJ2-1; D not resolved. The J call is doubtful: the DNA matches TRBJ2-5 better. The CDR3 covers 12 residues. The germline gives CDR1 SGHVS, CDR2 FNYEAQ. The CDR3 nucleotides read TGTGCCAGCAGCCAAAATCCGGGTCCCCAGTACTTC. Protein sequence: CASSQNPGPQYF.

This clonotype was detected many times. This rearrangement joins TRBV7-2 to TRBJ2-5; TRBD2 matches 12 bases. V lost 5 bases, J lost 11 bases, and 21 bases stayed unmatched. Germline CDR1 SGHTA, CDR2 FQGNSA. This CDR3 has 18 amino acids. This chain's CDR3 is CASSGPQMLAGGSYEQYF. The DNA for the CDR3 is TGTGCCAGCAGCGGACCACAAATGCTAGCGGGAGGGAGCTATGAGCAGTACTTC.

The chain employs TRBV6-1 and TRBJ2-3; D remains ambiguous. The CDR3 length is 15 residues. The V gene's germline CDR1 is MNHNS and CDR2 SASEGT. Trimming took 1 base from V and 6 from J, leaving 14 bases between them. The DNA for the CDR3 is TGTGCCAGCAGTGAAGTGAACAGAAGTTGGGATACGCAGTATTTT. It translates to CASSEVNRSWDTQYF.

With respect to this clonotype: This may come from a read error, since a much larger clone is one base off. The rearrangement uses TRBV6-1 and TRBJ2-1; 7 bases line up with TRBD2. The trim removed 4 bases at V and 10 bases at J, leaving 13 bases unmatched. The V gene's germline CDR1 is MNHNS and CDR2 SASEGT. The CDR3 extends over 15 amino acids. The CDR3 region is CASSVAGLPTYEQFF. CDR3 in DNA: TGTGCCAGCAGTGTCGCGGGACTACCAACCTACGAGCAGTTCTTC.

This clonotype was recorded a few times. The chain uses TRBV6-6 and TRBJ2-1; 13 bases line up with TRBD2. The CDR3 loop spans 17 amino acids. CDR1 and CDR2 from the germline V gene are MNHNY and SVGAGI (reference sequence). V shed 3 bases, J shed 9 bases, and the junction held 11 bases outside the gene matches. The CDR3 bases are TGTGCCAGCAGTTATGAGGGACTAGCGGGACCTTTAGGTGAGCAGTTCTTC. Protein: CASSYEGLAGPLGEQFF.

This clonotype was recorded a few times. This may be a read error, as it is one base from a much larger clone. This sequence joins TRBV6-1 and TRBJ2-5; TRBD2 might be the D (7 bases). The CDR3 runs 15 residues. CDR1 and CDR2 (germline): MNHNS, SASEGT. Trimming pared 6 bases from V and 11 bases from J, leaving 25 bases between. CDR3 nucleotides: TGTGCCAGCAGCTCCCCGGGGGGCAGCTACAATGAGCAGTACTTC. Its translation is CASSSPGGSYNEQYF.

The chain couples TRBV6-6 to TRBJ2-1; D is ambiguous. The better agreement between TRBJ2-7 and the DNA end casts doubt on the J call. This CDR3 is 12 amino acids long. Germline-derived CDR1 and CDR2 are MNHNY and SVGAGI (reference sequence). The DNA for the CDR3 is TGTGCCAGCAGTTACTTTTCATCCGAGCAGTACTTC. Translated, it gives CASSYFSSEQYF.